This record looks at one T cell receptor beta chain sequence and its context. Its antigen remains unidentified. There are no base qualities to consult, and no much larger clone falls within one base. The treatment or condition tag for this specimen amounts to: around 19 received Ad26.COV2.S at low or high dose, single or two shots; roughly five received placebo; per-sample allocation not given. For vaccine and placebo recipients, repertoires were sequenced using samples collected on day 63 after the first injection. In Cohort 1b, 20 to 25 adults aged 18-55 years were enrolled at a single site in Boston, USA, between 29 July and 7 August 2020. Ad26.COV2.S was a replication-incompetent adenovirus type 26 vector that expressed a prefusion-stabilized SARS-CoV-2 spike protein derived from the original Wuhan strain. This entry is derived from a study of Ad26.COV2.S vaccination and SARS-CoV-2 variants (dated by TCRdb to about 2021). A note on the overall study: Vaccine-arm donors came from COV1001, a multicentre, randomized, double-blind, placebo-controlled phase I-IIa trial of Ad26.COV2.S in healthy adults. Ad26.COV2.S was given intramuscularly at 5x10^10 or 1x10^11 viral particles, as a single shot or as two shots 56 days apart. TCRbeta repertoire sequencing was used to assess the specificity and breadth of SARS-CoV-2-reactive T cell receptors after Ad26.COV2.S vaccination. A total of 32 samples were included in the TCR-sequenced set, comprising 19 Ad26.COV2.S vaccine recipients, 5 placebo recipients and 8 SARS-CoV-2 convalescent individuals. Participants in the trial were split at random into five groups of five each, receiving low-dose or high-dose Ad26.COV2.S once or twice, or else placebo on both occasions. Investigators did not know the trial group allocation while performing experiments and assessing outcomes.

The investigation overall reported the following: The authors noted that the TCR breadth and depth analyses may have underestimated total T cell responses. Comparing responses between vaccine doses or regimens was not something the study was powered to do. Non-spike TCR breadth was comparable between vaccine and placebo recipients, consistent with the vaccine containing only spike. After vaccination, spike-specific CD8+ and CD4+ T cell responses were reported to show substantial breadth. Ad26.COV2.S recipients had higher spike-specific TCR breadth than placebo recipients (P = 0.0014).

The CDR3 has 14 amino acids, counting the end cysteine and phenylalanine. The sequence is cut down to CDR3 DNA, 42 bases in frame from base 1. Cut back by 7 bases and 4 bases, the V and J ends lie 16 bases apart. The germline V gene (reference sequence) specifies LNHDA as CDR1 and SQIVND as CDR2. The immunoSEQ Assay was used to sequence TCRbeta CDR3 regions. After extraction, genomic DNA underwent amplification by bias-controlled multiplex PCR, followed by high-throughput sequencing. On the authors' methods: To quantify the absolute abundance of each unique TCRbeta CDR3 region, sequences were collapsed and filtered. Usable DNA was measured by amplifying reference genes present in all nucleated cells, and TCRbeta template counts were normalized to that usable DNA to estimate T cell fraction. Repertoire TCRs were annotated as SARS-CoV-2-specific by exact matching of V gene, CDR3 amino acid sequence and J gene to a known reactive TCR set. MIRA supplied the reference SARS-CoV-2 TCR set, which was filtered for enrichment in COVID-19-positive ImmuneCODE repertoires so that public or cross-reactive TCRs were removed. Based on the MIRA antigens, annotated TCRs were further analysed at the level of specific ORF or position within ORF. Depth was the summed frequency of annotated unique rearrangements, while breadth was defined as annotated unique rearrangements over total unique productive rearrangements. Two-sided Wilcoxon rank-sum tests were used to compare TCR breadth between groups. Sourced from immuneACCESS, this table was stored by TCRdb with only in-frame sequences that have V and J called. A share of the clones is absent; for the studies checked, an unresolved V gene accounts for under half, and the remainder has no known explanation. D and trimming were read from the DNA, whereas the V and J calls and clone size are those reported in that table. This sample is represented by around 450,000 clones; about nine tenths of them were singletons. Of the sample, over 9% falls within the top ten clones.

The source of this sequence is a person aged 18 to 65 who received the Ad26.COV2.S COVID-19 vaccine or a placebo. Here the chain combines TRBV19 and TRBJ1-1; TRBD1 is a weak D gene call, 6 bases matching. Sequencing was performed on peripheral blood, taken in a trial of Ad26.COV2.S vaccine versus placebo. The CDR3 reads CASIPLRGGTEAFF. In nucleotides, the sequence is TGTGCCAGTATCCCCTTGAGGGGGGGCACTGAAGCTTTCTTT.